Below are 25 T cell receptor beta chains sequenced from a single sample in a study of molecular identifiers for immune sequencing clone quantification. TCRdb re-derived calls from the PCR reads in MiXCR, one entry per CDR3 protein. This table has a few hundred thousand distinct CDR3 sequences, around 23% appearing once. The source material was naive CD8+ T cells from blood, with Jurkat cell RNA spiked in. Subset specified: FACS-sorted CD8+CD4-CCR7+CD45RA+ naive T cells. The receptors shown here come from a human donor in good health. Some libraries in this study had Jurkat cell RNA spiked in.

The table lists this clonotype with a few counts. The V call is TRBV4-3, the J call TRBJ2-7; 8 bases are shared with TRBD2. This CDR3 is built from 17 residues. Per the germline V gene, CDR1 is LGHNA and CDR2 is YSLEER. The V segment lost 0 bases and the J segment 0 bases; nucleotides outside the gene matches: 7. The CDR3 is CASSQDGAGGPSYEQYF. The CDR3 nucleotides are TGCGCCAGCAGCCAAGATGGGGCGGGAGGACCCTCCTACGAGCAGTACTTC.

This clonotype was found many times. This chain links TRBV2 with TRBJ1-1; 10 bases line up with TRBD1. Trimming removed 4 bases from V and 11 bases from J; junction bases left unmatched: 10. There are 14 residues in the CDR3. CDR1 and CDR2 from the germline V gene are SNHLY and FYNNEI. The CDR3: CASSGKGQGIMAFF. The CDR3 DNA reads TGTGCCAGCAGTGGGAAGGGACAGGGGATTATGGCTTTCTTT.

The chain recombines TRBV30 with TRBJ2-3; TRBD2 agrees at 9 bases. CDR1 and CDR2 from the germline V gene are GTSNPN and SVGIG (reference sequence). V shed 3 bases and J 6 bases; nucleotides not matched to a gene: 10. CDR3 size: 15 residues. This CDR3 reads CAWSVWRGGFDTQYF. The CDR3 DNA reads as TGTGCCTGGAGCGTTTGGCGGGGGGGCTTTGATACGCAGTATTTT.

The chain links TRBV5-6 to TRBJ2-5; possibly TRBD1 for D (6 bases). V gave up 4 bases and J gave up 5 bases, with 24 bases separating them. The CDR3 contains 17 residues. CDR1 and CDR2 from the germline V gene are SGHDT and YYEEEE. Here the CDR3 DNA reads TGTGCCAGCAGCCCTACCAGACAGGACCAACCTGGGGAGACCCAGTACTTC. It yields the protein CASSPTRQDQPGETQYF.

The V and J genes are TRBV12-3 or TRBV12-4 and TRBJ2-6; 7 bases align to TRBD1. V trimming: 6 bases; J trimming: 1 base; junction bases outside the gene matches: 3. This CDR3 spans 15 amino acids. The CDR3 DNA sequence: TGTGCCAGCAGCGCGACAGGGTCTGGGGCCAACGTCCTGACTTTC. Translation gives CASSATGSGANVLTF.

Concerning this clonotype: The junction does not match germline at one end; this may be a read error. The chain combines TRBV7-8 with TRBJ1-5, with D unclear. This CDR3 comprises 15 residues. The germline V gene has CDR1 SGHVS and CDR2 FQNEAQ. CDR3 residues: CASSSPAYSNQPQHF. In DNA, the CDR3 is TGTGCCAGCAGCTCGCCAGCCTATAGCAATCAGCCCCAGCACTTT.

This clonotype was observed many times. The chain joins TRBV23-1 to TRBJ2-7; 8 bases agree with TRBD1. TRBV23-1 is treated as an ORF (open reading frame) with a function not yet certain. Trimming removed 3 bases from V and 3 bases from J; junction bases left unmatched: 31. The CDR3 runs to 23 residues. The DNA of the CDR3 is TGCGCCAGCAGTCAGACTTCAACAACTGGGACAGGCCCGACCCACCCCTGGTACTACGAGCAGTACTTC. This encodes CASSQTSTTGTGPTHPWYYEQYF.

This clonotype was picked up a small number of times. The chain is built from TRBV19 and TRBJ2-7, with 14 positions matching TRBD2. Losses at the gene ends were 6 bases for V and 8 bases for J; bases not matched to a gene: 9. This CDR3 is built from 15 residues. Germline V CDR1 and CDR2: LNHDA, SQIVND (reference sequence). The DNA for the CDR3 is TGTGCCAGTAGCCCGGCGGGACTAGCGGGAGACCAGCAGTACTTC. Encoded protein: CASSPAGLAGDQQYF.

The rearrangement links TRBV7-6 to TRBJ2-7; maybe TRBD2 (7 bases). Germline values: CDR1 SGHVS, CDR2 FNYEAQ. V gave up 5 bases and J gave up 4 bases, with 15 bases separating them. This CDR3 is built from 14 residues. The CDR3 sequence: CASSPTGGQYEQYF. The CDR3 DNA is TGTGCCAGCAGCCCTACCGGGGGGCAGTACGAGCAGTACTTC.

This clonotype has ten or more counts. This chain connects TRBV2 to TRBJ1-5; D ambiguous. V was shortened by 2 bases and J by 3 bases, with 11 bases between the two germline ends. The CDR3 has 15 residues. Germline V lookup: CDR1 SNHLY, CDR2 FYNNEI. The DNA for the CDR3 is TGTGCCAGCAGTGAAATAGGGTCTTACAATCAGCCCCAGCATTTT. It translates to CASSEIGSYNQPQHF. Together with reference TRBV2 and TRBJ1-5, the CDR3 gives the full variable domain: EPEVTQTPSHQVTQMGQEVILRCVPISNHLYFYWYRQILGQKVEFLVSFYNNEISEKSEIFDDQFSVERPDGSNFTLKIRSTKLEDSAMYFCASSEIGSYNQPQHFGDGTRLSIL.

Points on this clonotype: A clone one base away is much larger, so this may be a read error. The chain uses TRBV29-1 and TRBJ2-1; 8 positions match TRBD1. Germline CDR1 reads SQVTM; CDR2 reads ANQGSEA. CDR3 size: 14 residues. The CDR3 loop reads CSATGQGSYNEQLF. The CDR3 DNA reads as TGCAGCGCTACAGGACAGGGCTCCTACAATGAGCAGCTCTTC.

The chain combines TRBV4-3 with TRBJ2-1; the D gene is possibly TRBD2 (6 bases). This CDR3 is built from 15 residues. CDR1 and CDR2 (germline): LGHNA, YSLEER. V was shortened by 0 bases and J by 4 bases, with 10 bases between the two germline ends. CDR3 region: CASSQDRGGYNEQFF. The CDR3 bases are TGCGCCAGCAGCCAAGATCGTGGGGGGTACAATGAGCAGTTCTTC.

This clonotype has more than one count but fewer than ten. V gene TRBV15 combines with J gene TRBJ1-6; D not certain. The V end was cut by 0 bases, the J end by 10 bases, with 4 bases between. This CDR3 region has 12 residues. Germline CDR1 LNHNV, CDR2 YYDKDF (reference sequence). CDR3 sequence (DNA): TGTGCCACCAGCAGAGATCTGTCACCCCTCCACTTT. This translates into CATSRDLSPLHF.

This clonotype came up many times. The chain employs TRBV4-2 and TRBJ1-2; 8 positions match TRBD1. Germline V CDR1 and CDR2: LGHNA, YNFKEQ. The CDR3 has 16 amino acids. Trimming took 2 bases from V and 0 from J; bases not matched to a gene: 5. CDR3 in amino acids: CASSQSTGAANYGYTF. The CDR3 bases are TGTGCCAGCAGCCAATCGACAGGGGCAGCTAACTATGGCTACACCTTC.

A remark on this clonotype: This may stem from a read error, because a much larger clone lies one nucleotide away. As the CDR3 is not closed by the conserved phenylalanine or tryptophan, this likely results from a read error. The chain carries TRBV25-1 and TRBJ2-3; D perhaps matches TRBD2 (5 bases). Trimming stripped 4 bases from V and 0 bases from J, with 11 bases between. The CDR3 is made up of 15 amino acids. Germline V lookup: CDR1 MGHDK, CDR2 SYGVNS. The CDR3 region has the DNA TGTGCCAGCAGTGGCTGGGAGTCTAGCACAGATACGCAGTATTCT. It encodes CASSGWESSTDTQYS.

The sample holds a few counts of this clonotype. CDR3 amino acids: CASSPQDRTLNTEAFF. The CDR3 DNA sequence: TGTGCCAGCAGCCCCCAGGACAGGACCCTGAACACTGAAGCTTTCTTT. The gene calls are TRBV11-1 and TRBJ1-1; 7 bases fit TRBD1. The CDR3 is 16 amino acids. The V gene's germline CDR1 is SGHAT and CDR2 FQDESV (reference sequence). V dropped 5 bases and J dropped 0; count of bases not matched to a gene: 9.

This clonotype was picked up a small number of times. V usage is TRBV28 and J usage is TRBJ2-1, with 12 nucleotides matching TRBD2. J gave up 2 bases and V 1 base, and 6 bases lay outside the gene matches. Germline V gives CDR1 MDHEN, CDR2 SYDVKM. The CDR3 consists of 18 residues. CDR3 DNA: TGTGCCAGCAGTTTATCGGTCGGACTAGCGGGGACCTACAATGAGCAGTTCTTC. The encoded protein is CASSLSVGLAGTYNEQFF. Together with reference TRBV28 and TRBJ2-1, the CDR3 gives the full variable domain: DVKVTQSSRYLVKRTGEKVFLECVQDMDHENMFWYRQDPGLGLRLIYFSYDVKMKEKGDIPEGYSVSREKKERFSLILESASTNQTSMYLCASSLSVGLAGTYNEQFFGPGTRLTVL.

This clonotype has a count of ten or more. The CDR3 reads CASSLVGGTSTDTQYF. The CDR3 DNA is TGTGCCAGCAGCTTAGTGGGGGGGACTAGCACAGATACGCAGTATTTT. The chain recombines TRBV7-2 with TRBJ2-3, with 7 bases matching TRBD2. Germline loops: CDR1 SGHTA, CDR2 FQGNSA. V shed 1 base and J 0 bases; nucleotides not matched to a gene: 4. The CDR3 loop spans 16 amino acids.

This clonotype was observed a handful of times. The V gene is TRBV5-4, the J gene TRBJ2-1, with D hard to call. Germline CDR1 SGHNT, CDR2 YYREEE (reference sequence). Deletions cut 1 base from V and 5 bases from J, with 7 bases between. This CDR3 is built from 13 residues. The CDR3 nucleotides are TGTGCCAGCAGCTTGTCGGCCAACAATGAGCAGTTCTTC. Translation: CASSLSANNEQFF.

The CDR3 spells CASSEAGETQYF. The CDR3 nucleotides read TGTGCCAGCAGTGAGGCTGGAGAGACCCAGTACTTC. The rearrangement links TRBV6-5 to TRBJ2-5; D uncertain. The CDR3 extends over 12 amino acids. CDR1 and CDR2 from the germline V gene are MNHEY and SVGAGI. The V end lost 5 bases, the J end lost 4 bases, and 8 bases lay between the germline ends.

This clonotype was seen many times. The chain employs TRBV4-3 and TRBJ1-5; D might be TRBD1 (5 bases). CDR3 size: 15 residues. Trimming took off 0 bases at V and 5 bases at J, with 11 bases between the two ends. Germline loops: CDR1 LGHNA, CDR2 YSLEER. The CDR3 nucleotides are TGCGCCAGCAGCCAAGATATAGGGGACTATCAGCCCCAGCATTTT. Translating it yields CASSQDIGDYQPQHF.

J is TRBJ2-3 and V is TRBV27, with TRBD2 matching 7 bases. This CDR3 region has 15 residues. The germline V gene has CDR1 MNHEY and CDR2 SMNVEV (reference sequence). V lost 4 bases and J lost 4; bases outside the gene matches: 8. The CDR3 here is CASSSGGSRADTQYF. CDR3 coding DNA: TGTGCCAGCAGTTCAGGCGGGAGTAGAGCAGATACGCAGTATTTT.

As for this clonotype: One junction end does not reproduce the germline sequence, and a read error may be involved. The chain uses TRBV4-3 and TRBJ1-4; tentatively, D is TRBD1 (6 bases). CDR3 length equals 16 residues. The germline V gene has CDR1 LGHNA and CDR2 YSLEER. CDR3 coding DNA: TGCACCAGCAGCCAAAACAGACAGGATTCTAATGAAAAACTGTTTTTT. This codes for CTSSQNRQDSNEKLFF.

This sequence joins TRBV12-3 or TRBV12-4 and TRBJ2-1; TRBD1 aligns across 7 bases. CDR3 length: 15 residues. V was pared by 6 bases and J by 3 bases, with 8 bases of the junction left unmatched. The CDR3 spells CASSPGQIDYNEQFF. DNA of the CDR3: TGTGCCAGCAGCCCGGGACAGATTGACTACAATGAGCAGTTCTTC.

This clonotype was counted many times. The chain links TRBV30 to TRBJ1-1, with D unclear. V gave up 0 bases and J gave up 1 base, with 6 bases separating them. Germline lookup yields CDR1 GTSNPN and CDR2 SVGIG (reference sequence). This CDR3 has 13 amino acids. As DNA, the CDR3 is TGTGCCTGGAGTGTAGTAGAGAACACTGAAGCTTTCTTT. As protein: CAWSVVENTEAFF.